This T cell receptor beta chain was documented in a study of OX40 agonist ivuxolimab in advanced cancers. The study, taken as a whole, reports: Partial responders receiving 0.1-3.0 mg/kg showed among the lowest clonal expansion. Low normalized clonal expansion also occurred in some nonresponding patients. Relative to CD4+ cells, CD8+ T cells on average had more expanded clones.

Libraries were prepared by immunoSEQ multiplex PCR; TCRdb keeps only in-frame clonotypes and omits some of them. The data contain 100,000 to 150,000 clones, just over 90% of them singletons. Details on this clone: No antigen is known for it.

Looked up from germline, CDR1 is SNHLY and CDR2 is FYNNEI. The length of the CDR3 is 13 residues. Trimming left V 3 bases short and J 3 bases short, with 8 bases between. This sample comprised CD4+ or CD8+ T cells sorted from blood, obtained in a trial of the OX40 agonist ivuxolimab. The chain carries TRBV2 and TRBJ1-1; D perhaps matches TRBD1 (5 bases). The TCR originated in an adult with an advanced solid tumor such as melanoma, head and neck, liver or kidney cancer. CDR3 sequence (DNA): TGTGCCAGCAGTGAGTTACAGGACACTGAAGCTTTCTTT. It encodes CASSELQDTEAFF. Full variable domain (outside the CDR3, taken from reference TRBV2 and TRBJ1-1): EPEVTQTPSHQVTQMGQEVILRCVPISNHLYFYWYRQILGQKVEFLVSFYNNEISEKSEIFDDQFSVERPDGSNFTLKIRSTKLEDSAMYFCASSELQDTEAFFGQGTRLTVV.